The 3 T cell receptor beta chains listed next were all sequenced from one sample in a study of blood T cell repertoires in COVID-19. Produced via immunoSEQ multiplex PCR; TCRdb's table is partial and in-frame only. This table holds over 150,000 clones, more than 70% found once. The sample comprised PBMCs or T cells enriched from blood (not recorded which). Receptors originate from a man in his forties who had recovered from COVID-19.

This clone occurred a few times. The chain recombines TRBV5-4 with TRBJ2-7; TRBD1 agrees at 7 bases. This CDR3 has 13 amino acids. J gave up 2 bases and V 4 bases, and 3 bases lay outside the gene matches. Germline V gene lookup returns CDR1 SGHNT and CDR2 YYREEE (reference sequence). The CDR3: CASSVDRAYEQYF. CDR3 DNA sequence: TGTGCCAGCAGCGTTGACAGGGCCTACGAGCAGTACTTC.

The DNA of the CDR3 is TGTGCCACCCAAGACAGGAACACTGAAGCTTTCTTT. Its protein is CATQDRNTEAFF. This chain links TRBV27 with TRBJ1-1, with D perhaps matching TRBD1 (5 bases). The V end was cut by 10 bases, the J end by 1 base, with 10 bases between. The germline CDR1 and CDR2 sequences are MNHEY and SMNVEV (reference sequence). The CDR3 is made up of 12 amino acids.

The gene calls are TRBV5-1 and TRBJ2-1; TRBD1 matches at 9 bases. Germline CDR1 is SGHRS and CDR2 is YFSETQ. CDR3 size: 13 residues. Trimming at V came to 5 bases and at J to 13 bases, leaving 10 bases not matched to a gene. CDR3 residues: CASRLDLDRGQFF. CDR3 DNA: TGCGCCAGCAGACTGGACCTGGACAGGGGACAGTTCTTC.